The present entry profiles one T cell receptor (beta chain) with its context. Its specificity is not known. This specimen belongs to a study of T-cell memory formation after mild COVID-19. Study summary: The two donors had largely donor-specific TCR clusters.

Study outcomes and limitations: Pre-infection memory showed some responding clones, and this suggested that cross-reactive memory joined. Contracting clones localized mainly to CM and EM when CD4+ and mainly to EMRA when CD8+.

TCR alpha and TCR beta cDNA libraries carrying sample barcodes and UMIs were produced by 5'RACE using constant-segment primers. One entry per CDR3 protein, called by TCRdb with MiXCR from the 5' RACE reads. The sample has 120,000 to 150,000 distinct CDR3 sequences, around 21% seen once. From germline, CDR1 is LGHNA and CDR2 YSLEER. J was trimmed by 7 bases and V by 0 bases; bases with no gene match: 15. There are 18 residues in the CDR3. The sequencing input was PBMCs or a T cell subset sorted from them (not recorded which). The sequence was collected from an adult woman who had mild COVID-19 (a few samples of this study predate the infection). Cell type and time point are not known. This rearrangement joins TRBV4-3 to TRBJ2-1, with 7 nucleotides matching TRBD2. CDR3: CASSQDWGAGVVGNEQFF. Written as DNA, the CDR3 is TGCGCCAGCAGCCAAGATTGGGGTGCGGGAGTAGTAGGGAATGAGCAGTTCTTC.